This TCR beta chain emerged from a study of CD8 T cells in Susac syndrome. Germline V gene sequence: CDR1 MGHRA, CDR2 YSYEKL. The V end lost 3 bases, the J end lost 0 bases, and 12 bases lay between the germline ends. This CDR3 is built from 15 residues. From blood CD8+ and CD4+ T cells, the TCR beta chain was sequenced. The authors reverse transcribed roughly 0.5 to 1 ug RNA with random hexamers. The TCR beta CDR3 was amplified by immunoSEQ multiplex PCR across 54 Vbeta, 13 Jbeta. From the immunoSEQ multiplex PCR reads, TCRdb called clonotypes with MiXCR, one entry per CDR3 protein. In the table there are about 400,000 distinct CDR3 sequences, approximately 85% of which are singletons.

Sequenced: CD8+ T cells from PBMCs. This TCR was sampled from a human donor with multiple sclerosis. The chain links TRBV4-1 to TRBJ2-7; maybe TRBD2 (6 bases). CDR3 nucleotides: TGCGCCAGCAGCCAGGCCGCTAGCGCCTCCTACGAGCAGTACTTC. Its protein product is CASSQAASASYEQYF.